This entry is about one T cell receptor (beta chain). Its antigen target is currently unknown. The input lacks base qualities; no much larger clone sits a single base away. The germline V gene encodes CDR1 SGHRS and CDR2 YFSETQ. Including cysteine and phenylalanine, the CDR3 has 16 amino acids. The DNA shown is the 48-base CDR3, in frame from base 1. After removal of 0 bases from V and 9 bases from J, the junction retains 6 bases not matched to a gene. Peripheral blood CD8+ and CD4+ T cells from healthy donors, Susac syndrome patients and multiple sclerosis patients were profiled using high-throughput TCR beta sequencing. The multiple sclerosis controls were treatment-naive patients whose relapsing-remitting disease, either stable or active, fulfilled the revised McDonald criteria. Bulk CD8+ and CD4+ T cells were purified magnetically by negative isolation, whereas CD8+ TEMRA cells were enriched by FACS. Blood was drawn into EDTA tubes, processed within 24 hours, and PBMCs were isolated by density gradient centrifugation. PBMCs intended for TCR sequencing were cryopreserved in liquid nitrogen and were subsequently thawed in a 37 degrees C water bath. The sorted or isolated CD4+, CD8+ and CD8+ TEMRA cells had a purity of 90% or higher.

RNA was extracted with the RNeasy kit and roughly 0.45 to 1 ug was reverse transcribed using random hexamers. The immunoSEQ multiplex PCR assay, covering 54 Vbeta and 13 Jbeta segments, was used to amplify TCR beta CDR3 regions. Bias from PCR amplification was corrected by using a synthetic template baseline for primer optimization and for computational correction. For the original study's pipeline: Reads were annotated to V, D and J genes per IMGT and analyzed with immunoSEQ Analyzer, keeping only productive sequences. To calculate clonality, Shannon entropy was normalized by log2 of the number of productive unique sequences and then subtracted from one. Public and private clones were assessed among the 100 most prevalent clones of each patient and control. Clones were defined as Susac-specific when absent from the healthy and MS cohorts, from roughly 1,100 published viral clones and from other ImmuneACCESS disease sequences. TCRdb applied fastp at Q25 and MiXCR to the public reads, then kept only in-frame beta chains. Entries that share a CDR3 protein sequence are merged under the most common genes and DNA. These V and J calls rely on TCRdb rather than the paper's analysis. The sample table contains 120,000 or so distinct CDR3 sequences; only one count was recorded for 93% of them. Of the sample, about 0.09% falls within the top ten clones.

These data belong to a study of CD8 T cells in Susac syndrome (dated by TCRdb to between 2019 and 2020). At the level of the whole study: Whether CD8+ T cell activation and differentiation in Susac syndrome was antigen driven was tested using repertoire sequencing. Overall study outcomes, separate from this receptor: The study acknowledged that relatively few individuals were included in the TCR sequencing and HLA analysis.

This clonotype originated in a human donor with multiple sclerosis. What was sequenced was CD4+ T cells from PBMCs. The sequence links TRBV5-1 to TRBJ2-1; the central 13 bases match TRBD2. The CDR3: CASSLGTSGGAFEQFF. The DNA sequence is given as TGCGCCAGCAGCTTGGGTACTAGCGGGGGGGCCTTTGAGCAGTTCTTC.